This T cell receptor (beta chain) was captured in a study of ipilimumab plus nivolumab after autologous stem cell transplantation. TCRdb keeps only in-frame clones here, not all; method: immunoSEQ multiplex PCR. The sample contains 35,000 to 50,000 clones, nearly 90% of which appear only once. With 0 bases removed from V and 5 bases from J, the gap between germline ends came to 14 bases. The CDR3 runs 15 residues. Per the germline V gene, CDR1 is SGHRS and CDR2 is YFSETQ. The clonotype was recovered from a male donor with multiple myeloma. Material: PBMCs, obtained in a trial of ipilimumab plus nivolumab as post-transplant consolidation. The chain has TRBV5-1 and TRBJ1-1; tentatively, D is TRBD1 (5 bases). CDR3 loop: CASSLAPGGGTEAFF. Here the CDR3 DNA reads TGCGCCAGCAGCTTGGCCCCGGGGGGAGGAACTGAAGCTTTCTTT.